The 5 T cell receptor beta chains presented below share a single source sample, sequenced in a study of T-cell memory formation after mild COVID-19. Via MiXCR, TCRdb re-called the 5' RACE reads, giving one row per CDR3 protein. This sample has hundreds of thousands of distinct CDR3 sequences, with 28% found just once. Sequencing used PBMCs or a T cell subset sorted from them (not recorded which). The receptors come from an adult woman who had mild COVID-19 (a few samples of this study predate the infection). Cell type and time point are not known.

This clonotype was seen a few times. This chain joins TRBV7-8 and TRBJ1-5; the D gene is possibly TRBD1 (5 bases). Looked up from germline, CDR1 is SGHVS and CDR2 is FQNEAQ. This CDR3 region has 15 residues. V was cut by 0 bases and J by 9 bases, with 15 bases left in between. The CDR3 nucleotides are TGTGCCAGCAGCTTAGCGGGGCAAGGCCTCCGGCCCCAGCATTTT. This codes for CASSLAGQGLRPQHF.

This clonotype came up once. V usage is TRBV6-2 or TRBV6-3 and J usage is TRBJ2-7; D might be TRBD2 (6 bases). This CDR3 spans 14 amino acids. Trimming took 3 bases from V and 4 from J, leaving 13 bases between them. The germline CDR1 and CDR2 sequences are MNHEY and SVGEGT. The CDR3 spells CASSYRESSYEQYF. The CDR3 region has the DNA TGTGCCAGCAGTTATCGGGAGAGTTCGTACGAGCAGTACTTC.

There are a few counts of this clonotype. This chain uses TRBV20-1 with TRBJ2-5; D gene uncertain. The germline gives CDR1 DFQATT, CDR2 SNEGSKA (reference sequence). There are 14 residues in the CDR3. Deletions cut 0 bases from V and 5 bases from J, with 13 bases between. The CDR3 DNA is TGCAGTGCTAGAGATCGAGGCTACTGGGAGACCCAGTACTTC. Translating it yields CSARDRGYWETQYF.

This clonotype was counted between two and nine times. In DNA, the CDR3 is TGTGCCTGGAGTCCGACTAGCGGAGACTACGAGCAGTACTTC. It translates to CAWSPTSGDYEQYF. The gene calls are TRBV30 and TRBJ2-7; TRBD2 matches 9 bases. The V gene's germline CDR1 is GTSNPN and CDR2 SVGIG (reference sequence). V gave up 2 bases and J gave up 3 bases; unmatched junction bases: 5. CDR3 size: 14 residues.

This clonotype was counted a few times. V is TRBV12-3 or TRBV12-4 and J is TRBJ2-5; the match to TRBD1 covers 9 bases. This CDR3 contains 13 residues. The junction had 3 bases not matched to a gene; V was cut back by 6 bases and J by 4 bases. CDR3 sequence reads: CASRGTGTETQYF. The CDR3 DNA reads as TGTGCCAGCAGAGGGACAGGGACAGAGACCCAGTACTTC.